This T cell receptor (beta chain) is drawn from a study of OX40 agonist ivuxolimab in advanced cancers. Study as a whole: Dose-escalation patients had hepatocellular carcinoma, melanoma, renal cell or head and neck cancer.

Profiling relied on immunoSEQ multiplex PCR, and the TCRdb table lists in-frame clones only, not all of them. The repertoire holds roughly 83,000 clones, with 91% as singletons. V was pared by 0 bases and J by 15 bases, with 7 bases of the junction left unmatched. This CDR3 comprises 12 residues. The germline V gene encodes CDR1 GTSNPN and CDR2 SVGIG (reference sequence). The specimen comprised CD4+ or CD8+ T cells sorted from blood, sampled in a trial of the OX40 agonist ivuxolimab. The rearrangement uses TRBV30 and TRBJ2-1; 8 positions agree with TRBD2. This sequence was found in an adult with an advanced solid tumor such as melanoma, head and neck, liver or kidney cancer. CDR3 DNA: TGTGCCTGGAGTGTCGGCGGGAGGTGGCTGTTCTTC. Its translation is CAWSVGGRWLFF.